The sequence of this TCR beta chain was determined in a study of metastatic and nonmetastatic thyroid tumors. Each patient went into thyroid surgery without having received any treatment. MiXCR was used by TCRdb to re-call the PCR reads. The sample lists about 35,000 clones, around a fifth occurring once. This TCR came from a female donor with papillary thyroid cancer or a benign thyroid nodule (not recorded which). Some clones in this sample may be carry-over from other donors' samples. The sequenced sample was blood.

The CDR3, as DNA: TGCAGTGCTAGAGTTACTAGCGGGAGCTTCCCCGAGCAGTACTTC. Amino acid sequence: CSARVTSGSFPEQYF. This sequence joins TRBV20-1 and TRBJ2-7; 11 bases agree with TRBD2. Germline CDR1 and CDR2: DFQATT and SNEGSKA (reference sequence). Germline trimming cut 1 base from V and 6 bases from J; bases unmatched to any gene: 8. The CDR3 loop spans 15 amino acids.